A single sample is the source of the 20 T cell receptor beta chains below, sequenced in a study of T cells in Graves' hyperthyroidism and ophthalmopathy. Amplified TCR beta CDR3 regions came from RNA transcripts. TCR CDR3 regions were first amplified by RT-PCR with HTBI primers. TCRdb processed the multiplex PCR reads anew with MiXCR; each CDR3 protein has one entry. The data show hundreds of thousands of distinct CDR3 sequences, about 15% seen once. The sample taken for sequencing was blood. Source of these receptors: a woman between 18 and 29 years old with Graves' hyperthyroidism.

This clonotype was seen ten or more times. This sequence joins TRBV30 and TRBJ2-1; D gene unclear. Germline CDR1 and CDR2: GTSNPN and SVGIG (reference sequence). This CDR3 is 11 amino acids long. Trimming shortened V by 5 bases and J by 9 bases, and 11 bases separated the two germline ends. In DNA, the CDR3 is TGTGCCTGGGATAGTTCCCTTGAGCAGTTCTTC. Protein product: CAWDSSLEQFF.

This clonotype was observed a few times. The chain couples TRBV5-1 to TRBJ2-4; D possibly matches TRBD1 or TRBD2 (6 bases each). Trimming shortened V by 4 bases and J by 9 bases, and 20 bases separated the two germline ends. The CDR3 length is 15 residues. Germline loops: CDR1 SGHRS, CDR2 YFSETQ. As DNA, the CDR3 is TGCGCCAGCAGCCCGAACTTGTACAGGGAGGCCATTCAGTACTTC. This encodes CASSPNLYREAIQYF.

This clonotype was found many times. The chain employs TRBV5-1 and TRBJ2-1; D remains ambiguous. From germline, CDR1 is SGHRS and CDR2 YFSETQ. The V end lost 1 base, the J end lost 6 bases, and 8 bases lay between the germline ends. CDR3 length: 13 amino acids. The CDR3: CASSLNLGNEQFF. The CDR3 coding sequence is TGCGCCAGCAGCTTGAATCTTGGCAATGAGCAGTTCTTC.

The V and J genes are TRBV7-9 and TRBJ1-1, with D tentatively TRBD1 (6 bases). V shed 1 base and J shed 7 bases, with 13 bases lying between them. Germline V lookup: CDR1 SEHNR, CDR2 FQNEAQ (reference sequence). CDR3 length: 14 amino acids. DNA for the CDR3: TGTGCCAGCAGCTTAGTGACGGCAGGGGTTGAAGCTTTCTTT. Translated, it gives CASSLVTAGVEAFF.

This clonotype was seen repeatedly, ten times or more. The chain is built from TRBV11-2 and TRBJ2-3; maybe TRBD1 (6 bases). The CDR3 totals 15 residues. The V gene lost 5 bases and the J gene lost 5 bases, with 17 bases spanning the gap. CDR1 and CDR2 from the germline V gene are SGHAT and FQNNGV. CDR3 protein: CASSVTVGAGDTQYF. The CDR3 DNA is TGTGCCAGCAGCGTCACGGTGGGGGCTGGAGATACGCAGTATTTT.

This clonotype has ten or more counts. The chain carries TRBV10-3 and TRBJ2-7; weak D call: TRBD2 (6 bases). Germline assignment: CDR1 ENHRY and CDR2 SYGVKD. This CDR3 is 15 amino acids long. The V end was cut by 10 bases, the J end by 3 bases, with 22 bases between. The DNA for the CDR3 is TGTGCCACACTAGACCCGGGACGGACTATCTACGAGCAGTACTTC. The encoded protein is CATLDPGRTIYEQYF.

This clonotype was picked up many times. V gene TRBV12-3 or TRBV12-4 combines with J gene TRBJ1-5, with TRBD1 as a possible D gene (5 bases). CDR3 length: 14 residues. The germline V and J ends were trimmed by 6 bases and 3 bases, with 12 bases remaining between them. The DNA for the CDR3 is TGTGCCAGCAGAATAGACAGATTCAATCAGCCCCAGCATTTT. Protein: CASRIDRFNQPQHF.

In DNA, the CDR3 is TGTGCCACCAGCCGGACAGGGAATAGCAATCAGCCCCAGCATTTT. Its protein is CATSRTGNSNQPQHF. The rearrangement links TRBV15 to TRBJ1-5, with 8 bases aligning to TRBD1. The CDR3 has 15 amino acids. Germline loops: CDR1 LNHNV, CDR2 YYDKDF (reference sequence). J gave up 0 bases and V 5 bases, and 3 bases lay outside the gene matches.

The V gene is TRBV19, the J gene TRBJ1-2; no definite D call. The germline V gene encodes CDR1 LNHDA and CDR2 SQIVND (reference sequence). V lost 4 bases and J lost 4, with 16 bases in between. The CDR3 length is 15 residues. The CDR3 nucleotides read TGTGCCAGTAGTAAGGAGTTTGGAACACCCTATGGCTACACCTTC. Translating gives CASSKEFGTPYGYTF.

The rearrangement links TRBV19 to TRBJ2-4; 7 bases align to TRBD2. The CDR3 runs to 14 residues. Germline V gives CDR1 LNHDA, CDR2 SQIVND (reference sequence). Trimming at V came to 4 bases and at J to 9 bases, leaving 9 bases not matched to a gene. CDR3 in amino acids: CASSKASGGGIQYF. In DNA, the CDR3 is TGTGCCAGTAGTAAGGCTAGCGGAGGTGGCATTCAGTACTTC.

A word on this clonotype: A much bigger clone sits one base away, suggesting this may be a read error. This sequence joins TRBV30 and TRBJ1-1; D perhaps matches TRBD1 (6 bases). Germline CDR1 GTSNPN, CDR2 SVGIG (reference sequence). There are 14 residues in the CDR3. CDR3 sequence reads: CAWRLGQWNTEASF. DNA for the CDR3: TGTGCCTGGAGGCTAGGACAGTGGAACACTGAAGCTTCCTTT. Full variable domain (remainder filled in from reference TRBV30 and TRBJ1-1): SQTIHQWPATLVQPVGSPLSLECTVEGTSNPNLYWYRQAAGRGLQLLFYSVGIGQISSEVPQNLSASRPQDRQFILSSKKLLLSDSGFYLCAWRLGQWNTEASFGQGTRLTVV.

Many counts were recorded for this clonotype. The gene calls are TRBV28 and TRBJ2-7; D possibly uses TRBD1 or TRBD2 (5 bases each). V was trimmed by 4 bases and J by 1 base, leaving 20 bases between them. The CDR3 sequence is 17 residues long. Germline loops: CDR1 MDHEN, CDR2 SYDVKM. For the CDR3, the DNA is TGTGCCAGCAGTTGGGGGTCTGATGGGGGTCCTTCCTACGAGCAGTACTTC. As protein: CASSWGSDGGPSYEQYF.

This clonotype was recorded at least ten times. CDR3 in amino acids: CASTLGPSGSNTQYF. CDR3 coding DNA: TGTGCCAGCACCCTGGGGCCTAGCGGGAGTAATACGCAGTATTTT. The chain combines TRBV5-5 with TRBJ2-3; TRBD2 agrees at 10 bases. V dropped 6 bases and J dropped 7; count of bases not matched to a gene: 11. The CDR3 runs 15 residues. Per the germline V gene, CDR1 is SGHKS and CDR2 is YYEKEE (reference sequence).

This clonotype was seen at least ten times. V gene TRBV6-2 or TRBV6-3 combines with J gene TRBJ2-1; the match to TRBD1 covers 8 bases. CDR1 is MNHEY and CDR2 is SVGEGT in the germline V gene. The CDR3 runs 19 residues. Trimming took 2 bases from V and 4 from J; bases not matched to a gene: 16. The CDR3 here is CASSYHPDRVTSTYNEQFF. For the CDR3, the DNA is TGTGCCAGCAGTTACCACCCGGACAGGGTAACCTCAACATACAATGAGCAGTTCTTC.

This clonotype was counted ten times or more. The CDR3 sequence: CASKPAGGFNEQFF. The CDR3 DNA follows: TGTGCCAGCAAACCAGCGGGAGGGTTCAATGAGCAGTTCTTC. The chain is built from TRBV6-1 and TRBJ2-1; 10 bases are a match to TRBD2. The ends lost 7 bases at V and 6 bases at J; junction bases unmatched: 6. CDR1 and CDR2 (germline): MNHNS, SASEGT. This CDR3 is built from 14 residues.

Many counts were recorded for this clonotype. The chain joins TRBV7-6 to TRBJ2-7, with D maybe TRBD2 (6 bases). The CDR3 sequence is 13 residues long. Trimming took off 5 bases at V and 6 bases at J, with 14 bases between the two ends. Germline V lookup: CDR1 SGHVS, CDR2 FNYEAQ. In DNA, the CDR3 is TGTGCCAGCAGCCCATCCAGCGGGCGCGAGCAGTACTTC. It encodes CASSPSSGREQYF.

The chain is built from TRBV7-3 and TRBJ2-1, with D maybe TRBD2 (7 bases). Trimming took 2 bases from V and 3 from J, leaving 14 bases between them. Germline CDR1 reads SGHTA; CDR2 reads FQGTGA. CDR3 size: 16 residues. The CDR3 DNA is TGTGCCAGCAGCTTAGGGGGAGGGGGTGACTACAATGAGCAGTTCTTC. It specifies CASSLGGGGDYNEQFF.

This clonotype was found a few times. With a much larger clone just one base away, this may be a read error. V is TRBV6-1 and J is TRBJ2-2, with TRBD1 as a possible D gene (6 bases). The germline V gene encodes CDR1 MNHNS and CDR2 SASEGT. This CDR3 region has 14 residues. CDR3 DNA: TGTGCCAGCAGTCCGCCTACAGGGACCGGGGAGCTGCTTTTT. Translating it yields CASSPPTGTGELLF.

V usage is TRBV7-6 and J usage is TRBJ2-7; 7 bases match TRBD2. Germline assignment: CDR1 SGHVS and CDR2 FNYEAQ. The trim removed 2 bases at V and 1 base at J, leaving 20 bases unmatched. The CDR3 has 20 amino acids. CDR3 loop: CASSLRVREGTRWGSYEQYF. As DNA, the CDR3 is TGTGCCAGCAGCTTAAGGGTCAGGGAGGGGACGAGGTGGGGGTCCTACGAGCAGTACTTC.

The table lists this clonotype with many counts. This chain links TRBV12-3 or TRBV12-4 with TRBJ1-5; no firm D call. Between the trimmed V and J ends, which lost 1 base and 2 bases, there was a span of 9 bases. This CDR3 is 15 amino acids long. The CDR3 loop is CASSLGDGGNQPQHF. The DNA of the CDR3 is TGTGCCAGCAGTTTAGGAGATGGCGGCAATCAGCCCCAGCATTTT.